The present T cell receptor beta chain was sequenced within a study of OX40 agonist ivuxolimab in advanced cancers. Overall study findings and caveats: Certain nonresponders additionally had low normalized T-cell clonal expansion. People who partly responded at 0.1-3.0 mg/kg had some of the least clonal expansion seen.

Some clones are missing from TCRdb's copy, which holds only in-frame ones; the method was immunoSEQ multiplex PCR. The table includes just under 75,000 clones, around 90% detected once. In regard to this clone: No antigen is known for it.

Germline V gene sequence: CDR1 SGHTA, CDR2 FQGNSA. V was pared by 7 bases and J by 3 bases, with 16 bases of the junction left unmatched. This CDR3 region has 17 residues. Specimen: CD4+ or CD8+ T cells sorted from blood, collected in a trial of the OX40 agonist ivuxolimab. V and J are TRBV7-2 and TRBJ2-3; TRBD2 matches at 7 bases. The sequence derives from an adult with an advanced solid tumor such as melanoma, head and neck, liver or kidney cancer. The CDR3 DNA is TGTGCCAGCACCTCAGGAGCGGGCGGGAGTGGAACAGATACGCAGTATTTT. Its protein product is CASTSGAGGSGTDTQYF. The full variable domain, its missing parts supplied by reference TRBV7-2 and TRBJ2-3, is GAGVSQSPSNKVTEKGKDVELRCDPISGHTALYWYRQSLGQGLEFLIYFQGNSAPDKSGLPSDRFSAERTGGSVSTLTIQRTQQEDSAVYLCASTSGAGGSGTDTQYFGPGTRLTVL.